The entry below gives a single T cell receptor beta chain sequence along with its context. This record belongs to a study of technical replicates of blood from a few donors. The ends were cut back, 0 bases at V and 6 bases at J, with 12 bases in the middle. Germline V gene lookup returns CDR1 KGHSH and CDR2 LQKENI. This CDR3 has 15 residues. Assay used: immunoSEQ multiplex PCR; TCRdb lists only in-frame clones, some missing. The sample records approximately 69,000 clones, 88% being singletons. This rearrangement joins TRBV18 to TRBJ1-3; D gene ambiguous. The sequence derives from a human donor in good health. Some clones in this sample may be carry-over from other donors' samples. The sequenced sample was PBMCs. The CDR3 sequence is CASSPPNSMTNTIYF. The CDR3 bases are TGTGCCAGCTCACCACCGAACAGTATGACAAACACCATATATTTT.